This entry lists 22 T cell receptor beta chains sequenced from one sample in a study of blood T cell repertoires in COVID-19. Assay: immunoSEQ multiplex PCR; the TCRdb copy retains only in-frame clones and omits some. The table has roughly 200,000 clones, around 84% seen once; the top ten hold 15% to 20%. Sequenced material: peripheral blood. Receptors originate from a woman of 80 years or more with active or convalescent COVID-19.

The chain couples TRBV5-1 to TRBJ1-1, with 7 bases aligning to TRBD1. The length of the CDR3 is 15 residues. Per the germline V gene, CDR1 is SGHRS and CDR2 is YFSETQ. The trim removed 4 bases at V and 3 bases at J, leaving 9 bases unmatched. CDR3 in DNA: TGCGCCAGCAGCACTGGGACAGCCTCTTACACTGAAGCTTTCTTT. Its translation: CASSTGTASYTEAFF.

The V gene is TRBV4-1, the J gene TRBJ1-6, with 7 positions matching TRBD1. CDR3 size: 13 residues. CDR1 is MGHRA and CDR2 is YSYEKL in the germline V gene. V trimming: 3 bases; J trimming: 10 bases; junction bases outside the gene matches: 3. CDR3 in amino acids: CASSHPRGSPLHF. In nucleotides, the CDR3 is TGCGCCAGCAGCCACCCCAGGGGGTCACCCCTCCACTTT.

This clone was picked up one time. The CDR3 sequence is CASNRVDPFAGSPGELFF. The CDR3 nucleotides are TGTGCCAGCAACCGCGTAGATCCATTCGCGGGATCCCCCGGGGAGCTGTTTTTT. The chain employs TRBV9 and TRBJ2-2, with D possibly matching TRBD2 (6 bases). There are 18 residues in the CDR3. Germline V gene data show CDR1 as SGDLS and CDR2 as YYNGEE. The V end was cut by 6 bases, the J end by 6 bases, with 27 bases between.

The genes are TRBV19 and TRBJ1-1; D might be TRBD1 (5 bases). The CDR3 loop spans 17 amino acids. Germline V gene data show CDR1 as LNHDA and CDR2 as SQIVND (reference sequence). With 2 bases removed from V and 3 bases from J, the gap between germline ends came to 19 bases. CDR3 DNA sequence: TGTGCCAGTAGTATATCCACCCGCCAGGGTTCTGACACTGAAGCTTTCTTT. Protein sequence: CASSISTRQGSDTEAFF.

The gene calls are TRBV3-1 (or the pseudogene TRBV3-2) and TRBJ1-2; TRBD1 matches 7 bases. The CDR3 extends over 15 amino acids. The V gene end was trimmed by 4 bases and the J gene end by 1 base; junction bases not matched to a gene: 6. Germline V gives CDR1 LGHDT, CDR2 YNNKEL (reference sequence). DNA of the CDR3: TGTGCCAGCAGCCGCCAGGGACAGAGTAACTATGGCTACACCTTC. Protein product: CASSRQGQSNYGYTF.

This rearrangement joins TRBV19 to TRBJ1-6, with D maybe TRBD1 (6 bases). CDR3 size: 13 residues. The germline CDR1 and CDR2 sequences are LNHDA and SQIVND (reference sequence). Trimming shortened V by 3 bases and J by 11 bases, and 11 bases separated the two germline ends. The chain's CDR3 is CASSMTGLTPLHF. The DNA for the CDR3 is TGTGCCAGTAGTATGACAGGTTTGACACCCCTCCACTTT.

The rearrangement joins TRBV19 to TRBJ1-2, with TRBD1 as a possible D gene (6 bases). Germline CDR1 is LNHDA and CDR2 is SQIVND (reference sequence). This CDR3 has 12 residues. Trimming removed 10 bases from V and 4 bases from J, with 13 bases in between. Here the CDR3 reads CAIRGGFYGYTF. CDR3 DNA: TGTGCCATAAGAGGGGGTTTCTATGGCTACACCTTC.

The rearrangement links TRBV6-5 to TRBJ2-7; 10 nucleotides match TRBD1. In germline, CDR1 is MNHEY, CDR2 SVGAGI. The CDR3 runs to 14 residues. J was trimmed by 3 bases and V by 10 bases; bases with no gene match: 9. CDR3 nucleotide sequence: TGTGCCACCTTCTGGACAGGGGGAAACTACGAGCAGTACTTC. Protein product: CATFWTGGNYEQYF.

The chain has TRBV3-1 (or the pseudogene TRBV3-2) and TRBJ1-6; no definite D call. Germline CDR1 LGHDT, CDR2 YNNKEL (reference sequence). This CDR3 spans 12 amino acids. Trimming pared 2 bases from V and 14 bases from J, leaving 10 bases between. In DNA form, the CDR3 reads TGTGCCAGCAGCCAAAACACTCGGGCCCTCCACTTT. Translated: CASSQNTRALHF.

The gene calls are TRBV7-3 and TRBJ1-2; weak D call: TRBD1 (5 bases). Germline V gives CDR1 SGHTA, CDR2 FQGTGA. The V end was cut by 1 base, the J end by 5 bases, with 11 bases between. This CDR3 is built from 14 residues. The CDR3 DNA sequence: TGTGCCAGCAGCTTAAATAGGGCAGGGTATGGCTACACCTTC. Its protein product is CASSLNRAGYGYTF.

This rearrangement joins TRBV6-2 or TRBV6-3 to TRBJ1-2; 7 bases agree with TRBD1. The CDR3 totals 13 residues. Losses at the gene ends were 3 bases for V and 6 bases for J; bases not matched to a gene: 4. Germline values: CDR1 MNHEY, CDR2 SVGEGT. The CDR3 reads CASSYKGANGYTF. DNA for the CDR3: TGTGCCAGCAGTTATAAGGGGGCGAATGGCTACACCTTC.

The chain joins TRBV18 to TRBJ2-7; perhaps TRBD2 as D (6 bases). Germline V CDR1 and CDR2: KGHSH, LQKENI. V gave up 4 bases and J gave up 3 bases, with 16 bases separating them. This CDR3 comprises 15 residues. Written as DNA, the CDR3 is TGTGCCAGCTCACACCCGGGACTCGGGGGCTACGAGCAGTACTTC. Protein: CASSHPGLGGYEQYF.

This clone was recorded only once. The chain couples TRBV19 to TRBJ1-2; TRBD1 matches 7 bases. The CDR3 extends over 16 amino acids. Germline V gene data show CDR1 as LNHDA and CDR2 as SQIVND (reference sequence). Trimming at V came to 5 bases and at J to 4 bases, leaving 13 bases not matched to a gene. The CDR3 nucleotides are TGTGCCAGTAGTCCCAGTGGGACAGAGTTTTTCTATGGCTACACCTTC. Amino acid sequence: CASSPSGTEFFYGYTF.

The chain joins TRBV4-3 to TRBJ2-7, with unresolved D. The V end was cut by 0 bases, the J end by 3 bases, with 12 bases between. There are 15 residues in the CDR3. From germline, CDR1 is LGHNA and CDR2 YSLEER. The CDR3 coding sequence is TGCGCCAGCAGCCAAGATCGGGTTGGGTACTACGAGCAGTACTTC. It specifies CASSQDRVGYYEQYF.

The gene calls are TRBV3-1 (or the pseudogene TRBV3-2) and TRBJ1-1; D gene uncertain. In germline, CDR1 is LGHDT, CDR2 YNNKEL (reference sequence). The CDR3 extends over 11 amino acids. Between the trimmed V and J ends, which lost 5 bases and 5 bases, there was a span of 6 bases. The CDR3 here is CASSSTTEAFF. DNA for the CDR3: TGTGCCAGCAGCTCAACAACTGAAGCTTTCTTT.

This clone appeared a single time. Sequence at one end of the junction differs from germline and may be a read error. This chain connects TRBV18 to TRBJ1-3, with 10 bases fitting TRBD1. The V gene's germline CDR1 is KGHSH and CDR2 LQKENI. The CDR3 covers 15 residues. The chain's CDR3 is CASSAPDRGRNTIYF. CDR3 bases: TGTGCCAGCTCAGCACCTGACAGGGGGCGAAACACCATATATTTT.

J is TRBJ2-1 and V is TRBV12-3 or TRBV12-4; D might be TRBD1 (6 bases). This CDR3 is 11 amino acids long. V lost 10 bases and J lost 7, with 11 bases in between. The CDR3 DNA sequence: TGTGCCACCACAGGGAAAAATGAGCAGTTCTTC. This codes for CATTGKNEQFF.

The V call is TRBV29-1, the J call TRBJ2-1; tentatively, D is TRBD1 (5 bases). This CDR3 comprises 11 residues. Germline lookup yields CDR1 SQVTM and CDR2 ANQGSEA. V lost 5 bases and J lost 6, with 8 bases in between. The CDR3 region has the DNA TGCAGCGTTTTGACAGCCAATGAGCAGTTCTTC. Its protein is CSVLTANEQFF.

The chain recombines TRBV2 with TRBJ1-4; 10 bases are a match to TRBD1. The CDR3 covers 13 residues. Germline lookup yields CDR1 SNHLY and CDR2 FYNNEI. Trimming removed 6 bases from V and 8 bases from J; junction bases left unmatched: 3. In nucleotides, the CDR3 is TGTGCCAGCAGGAGACAGGGGGCGGAAAAACTGTTTTTT. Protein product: CASRRQGAEKLFF.

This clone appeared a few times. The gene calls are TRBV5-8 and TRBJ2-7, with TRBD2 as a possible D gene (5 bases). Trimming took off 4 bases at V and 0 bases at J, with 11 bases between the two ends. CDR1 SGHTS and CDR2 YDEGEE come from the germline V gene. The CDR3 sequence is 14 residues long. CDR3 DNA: TGTGCCAGCAGCCGCCTTGGGAGCTCCTACGAGCAGTACTTC. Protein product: CASSRLGSSYEQYF.

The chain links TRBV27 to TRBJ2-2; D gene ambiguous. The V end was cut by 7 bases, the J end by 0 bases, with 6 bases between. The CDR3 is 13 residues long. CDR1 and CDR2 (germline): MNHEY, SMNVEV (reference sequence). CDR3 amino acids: CASTTANTGELFF. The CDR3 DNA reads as TGTGCCAGCACGACTGCGAACACCGGGGAGCTGTTTTTT.

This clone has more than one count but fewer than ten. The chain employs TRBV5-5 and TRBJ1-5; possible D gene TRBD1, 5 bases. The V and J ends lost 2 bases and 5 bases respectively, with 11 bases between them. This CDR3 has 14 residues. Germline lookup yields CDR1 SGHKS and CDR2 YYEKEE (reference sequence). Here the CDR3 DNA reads TGTGCCAGCAGCTTTTCGGGGGAGGATCAGCCCCAGCATTTT. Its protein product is CASSFSGEDQPQHF.